The clone carrying this T cell receptor (beta chain) was seen a single time. Its antigen is currently unknown. Assay: immunoSEQ multiplex PCR; the TCRdb copy retains only in-frame clones and omits some. Found here are more than 95,000 clones, approximately 74% of them singletons; the top ten hold approximately 2.6%. The CDR3 contains 14 residues. V was pared by 6 bases and J by 5 bases, with 4 bases of the junction left unmatched. Germline V CDR1 and CDR2: WSHSY, SAAADI. In chemo-refractory metastatic non-small-cell lung cancer, patients got ipilimumab CTLA-4 blockade together with focal radiation. The source of the sample is a study of radiotherapy plus CTLA-4 blockade in lung cancer. The study's findings and limits: There was expansion of tumor-derived TCR clones in blood after radiotherapy plus ipilimumab.

The specimen comprised peripheral blood, sampled from a patient treated with radiotherapy plus ipilimumab. V and J are TRBV10-2 and TRBJ2-2; TRBD2 agrees at 9 bases. The receptor's source is a human donor with non-small cell lung cancer who had a partial response to radiotherapy plus ipilimumab. Some clones in this sample may be carry-over from other donors' samples. CDR3 sequence reads: CASSTTSGTGELFF. The CDR3 DNA follows: TGCGCCAGCAGCACGACTAGCGGTACCGGGGAGCTGTTTTTT.